This T cell receptor (beta chain) was sequenced for a study of glioma-infiltrating T cells after dendritic cell vaccination (dated by TCRdb to the mid-2010s). Describing the broader study: The cohort included some 15 glioblastoma patients drawn from Phase I and II dendritic cell vaccination trials, of whom 9 were newly diagnosed and 6 had recurrent disease. In glioblastoma patients vaccinated with dendritic cells, deep sequencing of TCR beta CDR3 regions served to measure tumor-infiltrating lymphocyte content and to compare repertoires between tumor and blood. The vaccine was prepared from monocyte-derived dendritic cells that were cultured for approximately seven days with IL-4 and GM-CSF and then pulsed overnight with autologous tumor lysate. Autologous tumor lysate-pulsed dendritic cell vaccination was administered to the patients between about 2003 and 2012. Patients received three intradermal dendritic cell vaccine injections at biweekly intervals in the arm below the axilla. Survival after dendritic cell vaccination was correlated with TCR sequencing metrics, including TIL content and tumor-blood repertoire overlap. Study-wide findings and limitations: The response model built on TCR overlap across three groups was characterized as speculative, with prospective validation still needed. The cohort was small and heterogeneous, and full blood and tumor sets were available for few patients, with initial-recurrent tumor pairs available for even fewer patients. After dendritic cell vaccination, a higher estimated pretreatment TIL content predicted longer time to progression and longer overall survival. TCR clonality showed no direct relationship with survival, which suggests that a diverse polyclonal response may matter.

On this clone itself: This receptor's antigen is unknown. Base qualities are missing; no much larger clone stands one base away.

Patients were selected for having adequate residual fresh-frozen tumor tissue and more than two years of available survival data. Although molecular status otherwise differed among the glioblastoma patients, no patient had an isocitrate dehydrogenase mutation. PBMC collection took place before vaccination, two weeks after the third vaccination, and at tumor progression if progression occurred. The Qiagen DNeasy Blood extraction Kit was used for extraction of genomic DNA. Using the immunoSEQ assay, TCRB CDR3 regions were amplified from 2 micrograms of genomic DNA, or from all available DNA when less than that was on hand. The multiplex PCR employed 60 forward primers targeting TCR V beta segments and 13 reverse primers targeting J beta segments. To estimate the number of reads per starting template, synthetic control templates were added to each sample at limiting dilution. Sequencing produced 87 bp reads on the Illumina HiSeq System. In the paper's pipeline: PCR and sequencing errors were removed by merging closely related sequences with a nearest neighbor algorithm. TCR overlap was defined as the percentage of unique tumor TCR beta sequences that were also present in the same patient's peripheral blood. TCRdb provides this immuneACCESS table in a form limited to in-frame rearrangements. Some clones are lacking; in checked studies, under half of them reflect an unresolved V gene, and why the rest are absent is not known. That table furnishes V, J and clone size, whereas the DNA furnished D and trimming. This sample gives around 96,000 clones in total; roughly 83% of them show up just once. The top ten clonotypes cover roughly 5.7% of the sample.

Including the terminal cysteine and phenylalanine, the CDR3 comprises 15 residues. The sequence is cut down to CDR3 DNA, 45 bases in frame from base 1. V and J lose 1 base and 5 bases, and a span of 11 bases separates them. The germline V gene yields MNHNS for CDR1 and SASEGT for CDR2. The origin of this receptor is a human donor with glioblastoma. The sequence links TRBV6-1 to TRBJ1-4; the D segment cannot be called with confidence. Here the sequenced sample was blood, taken before dendritic cell vaccination. The nucleotide sequence is given as TGTGCCAGCAGTGAAGGGCAGCGTGTAAATGAAAAACTGTTTTTT. It translates as CASSEGQRVNEKLFF.